The rows below give T cell receptor beta chains drawn from one sample of a study of T-cell reconstitution after alpha-beta-depleted transplantation in children. MiXCR, run by TCRdb on the PCR reads, gives a single entry per CDR3 protein. Of a few hundred thousand distinct CDR3 sequences listed, approximately 10% were seen once; the top ten hold 5% to 6.5%. The sequenced sample was PBMCs from the stem cell graft donor, obtained from the stem cell graft. These receptors were obtained from a human donor who donated a stem cell graft to a child with acute myeloid leukemia. Both conserved end residues are part of each CDR3. The order of the fields is CDR3 protein, V gene, D gene, clone size. The D gene is left open where the match is weak. The size of a clone is reported for some rows only, either as once, few or many, or as a class for expanded clones.

CDR3 protein: CSAREDIGGAFF; V gene: TRBV20-1; D gene: -; clone size: -
CDR3 protein: CASSDPMEGELFF; V gene: TRBV12-3/TRBV12-4; D gene: -; clone size: many
CDR3 protein: CSVVGRSSYNEQFF; V gene: TRBV29-1; D gene: -; clone size: -
CDR3 protein: CASSSGPHQPQHF; V gene: TRBV7-2; D gene: -; clone size: -
CDR3 protein: CASTPGADTQYF; V gene: TRBV12-3/TRBV12-4; D gene: -; clone size: -
CDR3 protein: CSATWLGRNGYTF; V gene: TRBV20-1; D gene: -; clone size: -
CDR3 protein: CSARPTDSGLEEKLFF; V gene: TRBV20-1; D gene: -; clone size: few
CDR3 protein: CASSEVRGYTGELFF; V gene: TRBV5-8; D gene: -; clone size: -
CDR3 protein: CASSSGGGGGNQPQHF; V gene: TRBV7-6; D gene: -; clone size: few
CDR3 protein: CSAERGQETQYF; V gene: TRBV29-1; D gene: -; clone size: few
CDR3 protein: CASSLSDSEKLFF; V gene: TRBV11-2; D gene: -; clone size: few
CDR3 protein: CSARDPASGGTGTGELFF; V gene: TRBV20-1; D gene: TRBD2; clone size: many
CDR3 protein: CASRSGSIYNEQFF; V gene: TRBV12-3/TRBV12-4; D gene: TRBD2; clone size: -
CDR3 protein: CASSERQDRTPEKLFF; V gene: TRBV25-1; D gene: -; clone size: -
CDR3 protein: CSARDYRNNTGELFF; V gene: TRBV20-1; D gene: -; clone size: -
CDR3 protein: CASRAGTGYNEQFF; V gene: TRBV2; D gene: TRBD1; clone size: -
CDR3 protein: CSARFASFADTQYF; V gene: TRBV20-1; D gene: -; clone size: -
CDR3 protein: CASSSRQTSGGWTDTQYF; V gene: TRBV5-1; D gene: TRBD2; clone size: -
CDR3 protein: CSASEARGVETQYF; V gene: TRBV20-1; D gene: TRBD2; clone size: -
CDR3 protein: CASSFRVSGELFF; V gene: TRBV11-1; D gene: -; clone size: few
CDR3 protein: CSANSGGTDTQYF; V gene: TRBV20-1; D gene: TRBD2; clone size: many
CDR3 protein: CASSLGRGKVF; V gene: TRBV5-6; D gene: -; clone size: -
CDR3 protein: CATSNSPGEDTQYF; V gene: TRBV24-1; D gene: -; clone size: -
CDR3 protein: CSVEEGSEGYTF; V gene: TRBV29-1; D gene: -; clone size: few
CDR3 protein: CSVLRGEQYF; V gene: TRBV29-1; D gene: -; clone size: many
CDR3 protein: CASRRQGAGVDTQYF; V gene: TRBV2; D gene: -; clone size: few
CDR3 protein: CASSVGSSGVWDEQFF; V gene: TRBV9; D gene: TRBD2; clone size: many
CDR3 protein: CSVEKRGQVDETQYF; V gene: TRBV29-1; D gene: TRBD1; clone size: many
CDR3 protein: CASSAGTSGSFYEQYF; V gene: TRBV12-1; D gene: -; clone size: -
CDR3 protein: CSATQAGNTIYF; V gene: TRBV20-1; D gene: -; clone size: many
CDR3 protein: CASSYSLGPYTQYF; V gene: TRBV6-2/TRBV6-3; D gene: -; clone size: many
CDR3 protein: CASSPRNRLNTEAFF; V gene: TRBV18; D gene: -; clone size: many
CDR3 protein: CASSYSPGLVNNEQFF; V gene: TRBV6-2/TRBV6-3; D gene: TRBD2; clone size: few
CDR3 protein: CASRVRGFSGSGAGELFF; V gene: TRBV3-1; D gene: -; clone size: medium-sized
CDR3 protein: CASSLGGILVISDTQYF; V gene: TRBV5-1; D gene: -; clone size: -
CDR3 protein: CASSFRDGRETQYF; V gene: TRBV11-2; D gene: TRBD2; clone size: few
CDR3 protein: CSARRVGRMNTEAFF; V gene: TRBV20-1; D gene: -; clone size: few
CDR3 protein: CSTGGQAYEQYF; V gene: TRBV20-1; D gene: -; clone size: many
CDR3 protein: CASSLDVNQDTQYF; V gene: TRBV5-1; D gene: -; clone size: few
CDR3 protein: CASSLEGKEQFF; V gene: TRBV27; D gene: -; clone size: many
CDR3 protein: CASSNRLAGNTGELFF; V gene: TRBV9; D gene: TRBD2; clone size: few
CDR3 protein: CSARGLQGWDTEAFF; V gene: TRBV20-1; D gene: TRBD1; clone size: -
CDR3 protein: CASSLDIYGYTF; V gene: TRBV5-1; D gene: -; clone size: many
CDR3 protein: CASSQTSGRGGDTQYF; V gene: TRBV5-1; D gene: TRBD2; clone size: many
CDR3 protein: CAISERGDYNEQFF; V gene: TRBV10-3; D gene: TRBD2; clone size: many
CDR3 protein: CASTSGVYNEQFF; V gene: TRBV11-2; D gene: TRBD2; clone size: once
CDR3 protein: CAWRRLAGGTETQYF; V gene: TRBV30; D gene: TRBD2; clone size: -
CDR3 protein: CAIRQDRSMNTEAFF; V gene: TRBV10-3; D gene: -; clone size: -
CDR3 protein: CSARGFPEGPLEQYF; V gene: TRBV20-1; D gene: -; clone size: -
CDR3 protein: CASRSRGVNYNEQFF; V gene: TRBV6-5; D gene: TRBD2; clone size: many
CDR3 protein: CSARAGTGSFLSQARNQPQHF; V gene: TRBV20-1; D gene: TRBD1; clone size: few
CDR3 protein: CASSLSPTSGYEQYF; V gene: TRBV4-2; D gene: TRBD2; clone size: few
CDR3 protein: CASSPELAGANVLTF; V gene: TRBV12-3/TRBV12-4; D gene: -; clone size: -
CDR3 protein: CSAISGTSGRGYNEQFF; V gene: TRBV20-1; D gene: TRBD2; clone size: few